What follows describes a single T cell receptor beta chain. J was trimmed by 5 bases and V by 0 bases; bases with no gene match: 8. The CDR3 is 17 amino acids. Per the germline V gene, CDR1 is SGHAT and CDR2 is FQNNGV. Profiling relied on immunoSEQ multiplex PCR, and the TCRdb table lists in-frame clones only, not all of them. The sample records 600,000 to 900,000 clones, approximately 85% being singletons. This record belongs to a study of shared T cell receptors in the human thymus. These same data were also listed under a study on human thymus T cells. Per that study: Serving as donors were healthy Finnish infants, each of whom was having open corrective surgery for congenital heart defects. In corrective heart surgery, resections were taken, and these provided the thymus tissue. Reports from related research described highly overlapping thymic repertoires among unrelated individuals.

This TCR came from a girl in the first two years of life with a congenital heart defect. The chain combines TRBV11-2 with TRBJ2-1, with 9 positions matching TRBD2. The sequenced sample was thymocytes. In DNA form, the CDR3 reads TGTGCCAGCAGCTTAGATCGTCTAGCGGGGAGAGACAATGAGCAGTTCTTC. Residues: CASSLDRLAGRDNEQFF.